Sequencing of this T cell receptor beta chain was carried out in a study of T-cell memory formation after mild COVID-19. In the study overall: Each donor largely had its own TCR clusters.

The germline CDR1 and CDR2 sequences are DFQATT and SNEGSKA (reference sequence). V lost 0 bases to trimming and J lost 4 bases; unmatched junction nucleotides: 2. The CDR3 contains 13 residues. This clonotype came up many times. The antigen remains unidentified. General study findings and limits: Contracting CD8+ clones were enriched in EMRA, CD4+ mainly in CM and EM. Prior to infection, memory already included some responding clones, suggesting cross-reactive memory joined. The second-wave clones peaking on day 37 were not confirmed as SARS-CoV-2-specific.

MiXCR, applied by TCRdb to the 5' RACE reads, yields one record per CDR3 protein. The sample lists some 450,000 distinct CDR3 sequences, under 20% occurring once. What was sequenced was PBMCs or a T cell subset sorted from them (not recorded which). The receptor was isolated from a man younger than 35 who had mild COVID-19 (a few samples of this study predate the infection). Cell type and time point are not known. The chain is built from TRBV20-1 and TRBJ2-5; TRBD1 matches at 7 bases. CDR3 region: CSARDPGGETQYF. The CDR3 coding sequence is TGCAGTGCTAGAGATCCAGGGGGAGAGACCCAGTACTTC.